The 14 T cell receptor beta chains below were found in one sample sequenced in a study of low-dose radiotherapy and immunotherapy resistance in tumors (dated by TCRdb to between 2021 and 2024). Sequencing was performed on an Illumina HiSeq 2500. First-strand cDNA was synthesized with Superscript III and a set of TRAV- and TRBV-specific primers, covering both TCRalpha and TCRbeta chains. TCRs were amplified with Phusion for roughly 20 PCR cycles using a constant-region primer together with the adapter attached to the V primers. The public reads were quality trimmed at Q25 with fastp and then assembled into clones with MiXCR by TCRdb, keeping productive beta chains. CDR3 protein sequences are deduplicated, and each keeps its most common genes and DNA. The sample profile shows around 69,000 distinct CDR3 sequences; more than 25% of them were found once. Of the sample, approximately 10% is held by the ten largest clones.

The time point label for this specimen denotes: before trial treatment. This sample comprised PBMCs, obtained before treatment. These receptor sequences come from a female donor with ovarian cancer.

This clonotype was counted at least ten times. The chain uses TRBV3-1 and TRBJ2-2; a weak D match, TRBD2 (7 bases). The CDR3 extends over 17 amino acids. In germline, CDR1 is LGHDT, CDR2 YNNKEL (reference sequence). Trimming took 1 base from V and 3 from J, leaving 15 bases between them. The CDR3 sequence is CASSQGWRGRDTGELFF. The CDR3 region has the DNA TGTGCCAGCAGCCAAGGATGGCGGGGGCGCGACACCGGGGAGCTGTTTTTT.

This clonotype occurred many times. The rearrangement links TRBV20-1 to TRBJ1-4; D unclear. CDR3 length: 14 amino acids. The ends were cut back, 5 bases at V and 2 bases at J, with 12 bases in the middle. Germline V gene sequence: CDR1 DFQATT, CDR2 SNEGSKA (reference sequence). The CDR3 nucleotides are TGCAGTGCTTCGAGGGTGGGCACTAATGAAAAACTGTTTTTT. Translated: CSASRVGTNEKLFF.

Points on this clonotype: A read error is the likely source, as a far larger clone sits one nucleotide away. The chain recombines TRBV16 with TRBJ2-7; TRBD2 agrees at 10 bases. CDR1 is KGHSY and CDR2 is FQNENV in the germline V gene. Trimming at V came to 8 bases and at J to 7 bases, leaving 11 bases not matched to a gene. The CDR3 sequence is 14 residues long. CDR3 region: CASSGLAVNNEQYF. DNA of the CDR3: TGTGCCAGCTCCGGACTAGCGGTGAACAATGAGCAGTACTTC.

This clonotype showed up just a few times. The chain joins TRBV27 to TRBJ2-3; 8 bases match TRBD2. V was clipped by 4 bases and J by 1 base; unmatched bases: 7. This CDR3 comprises 16 residues. Germline V gene sequence: CDR1 MNHEY, CDR2 SMNVEV (reference sequence). The CDR3 DNA sequence: TGTGCCAGCAGTTCCCAGCGGGGGCCGGGCACAGATACGCAGTATTTT. Its protein product is CASSSQRGPGTDTQYF.

The gene calls are TRBV20-1 and TRBJ2-5; D might be TRBD1 (6 bases). CDR1 and CDR2 from the germline V gene are DFQATT and SNEGSKA (reference sequence). CDR3 length: 12 residues. Trimming stripped 6 bases from V and 3 bases from J, with 11 bases between. The CDR3 DNA reads as TGCAGTGCAAACACAGGGAAAGAGACCCAGTACTTC. It codes for CSANTGKETQYF.

Only one count was recorded for this clonotype. The J gene is TRBJ2-3, the V gene TRBV6-2 or TRBV6-3; D possibly uses TRBD1 or TRBD2 (7 bases each). V was cut by 5 bases and J by 1 base, with 16 bases left in between. This CDR3 contains 16 residues. From germline, CDR1 is MNHEY and CDR2 SVGEGT. The CDR3 DNA reads TGTGCCAGCAGTGGGGAGGGGGCGAGGGGCACAGATACGCAGTATTTT. This encodes CASSGEGARGTDTQYF.

This sequence joins TRBV5-4 and TRBJ2-1; 12 bases are a match to TRBD2. Trimming removed 4 bases from V and 6 bases from J; junction bases left unmatched: 11. Germline assignment: CDR1 SGHNT and CDR2 YYREEE (reference sequence). The CDR3 covers 17 residues. CDR3 in amino acids: CASSRPLLAGGVNEQFF. The CDR3 coding sequence is TGTGCCAGCAGCCGGCCCTTACTAGCGGGAGGCGTCAATGAGCAGTTCTTC.

On this clonotype: This likely traces to a read error, being one base from a far larger clone. The chain uses TRBV28 and TRBJ2-1; 7 bases line up with TRBD1. The J call may be incorrect, as the DNA end agrees better with TRBJ2-7. Per germline, CDR1 MDHEN and CDR2 SYDVKM. This CDR3 is 18 amino acids long. The CDR3, as DNA: TGTGCCTGCAGTTTGACGGGACAGACCTTAACCCGCTCCTACGAGCAGTACTTC. It is translated as CACSLTGQTLTRSYEQYF.

This clonotype was observed a handful of times. The chain combines TRBV12-3 or TRBV12-4 with TRBJ2-1; TRBD1 aligns across 7 bases. V shed 5 bases and J 8 bases; nucleotides not matched to a gene: 6. This CDR3 has 13 amino acids. CDR3 in DNA: TGTGCCAGCAGTAAGGGGGCCGGCGATGAGCAGTTCTTC. Protein: CASSKGAGDEQFF.

This clonotype showed up many times. V and J are TRBV7-9 and TRBJ2-2; unclear D gene. The CDR3 has 14 amino acids. Per the germline V gene, CDR1 is SEHNR and CDR2 is FQNEAQ (reference sequence). Trimming shortened V by 5 bases and J by 4 bases, and 11 bases separated the two germline ends. The CDR3 region is CASSPAPGTGELFF. The CDR3 DNA reads as TGTGCCAGCAGCCCGGCCCCGGGCACCGGGGAGCTGTTTTTT. The full variable domain, in which reference TRBV7-9 and TRBJ2-2 provide the parts outside the CDR3, is DTGVSQNPRHKITKRGQNVTFRCDPISEHNRLYWYRQTLGQGPEFLTYFQNEAQLEKSRLLSDRFSAERPKGSFSTLEIQRTEQGDSAMYLCASSPAPGTGELFFGEGSRLTVL.

This clonotype appeared many times. The rearrangement links TRBV5-6 to TRBJ2-1, with D tentatively TRBD1 (6 bases). Germline values: CDR1 SGHDT, CDR2 YYEEEE. CDR3 length equals 14 residues. V lost 4 bases and J lost 5, with 13 bases in between. DNA of the CDR3: TGTGCCAGCAGCACCAACACAGGGAACAATGAGCAGTTCTTC. Its protein product is CASSTNTGNNEQFF. Combining the CDR3 with reference TRBV5-6 and TRBJ2-1 gives the whole variable domain DAGVTQSPTHLIKTRGQQVTLRCSPKSGHDTVSWYQQALGQGPQFIFQYYEEEERQRGNFPDRFSGHQFPNYSSELNVNALLLGDSALYLCASSTNTGNNEQFFGPGTRLTVL.

This clonotype was observed many times. The chain couples TRBV12-3 or TRBV12-4 to TRBJ1-6; weak D call: TRBD1 (5 bases). Trimming took off 3 bases at V and 7 bases at J, with 10 bases between the two ends. The CDR3 extends over 14 amino acids. CDR3 region: CASSLGGRNSPLHF. The CDR3 nucleotides read TGTGCCAGCAGTTTGGGGGGAAGGAATTCACCCCTCCACTTT.

The sample holds one count of this clonotype. The V and J genes are TRBV28 and TRBJ2-7, with D possibly being TRBD1 (5 bases). Germline V lookup: CDR1 MDHEN, CDR2 SYDVKM. V shed 7 bases and J shed 5 bases, with 15 bases lying between them. This CDR3 has 13 amino acids. The CDR3 sequence is CASIFAGLHEQYF. The CDR3 DNA follows: TGTGCCAGCATTTTCGCAGGGCTCCACGAGCAGTACTTC. The variable domain in full, with the rest retrieved from reference TRBV28 and TRBJ2-7, is DVKVTQSSRYLVKRTGEKVFLECVQDMDHENMFWYRQDPGLGLRLIYFSYDVKMKEKGDIPEGYSVSREKKERFSLILESASTNQTSMYLCASIFAGLHEQYFGPGTRLTVT.

This clonotype showed up many times. V is TRBV12-3 or TRBV12-4 and J is TRBJ2-2; 11 bases map to TRBD2. The V gene end was trimmed by 5 bases and the J gene end by 6 bases; junction bases not matched to a gene: 8. This CDR3 region has 16 residues. The CDR3 loop reads CASSILAGGPPGELFF. The CDR3 region has the DNA TGTGCCAGCAGTATATTAGCGGGAGGGCCCCCCGGGGAGCTGTTTTTT.